This entry concerns a single T cell receptor beta chain. Its antigen is still unknown. Assay: immunoSEQ multiplex PCR; the TCRdb copy retains only in-frame clones and omits some. The sample lists tens of thousands of clones, 90% to 95% occurring once. This entry belongs to a study of OX40 agonist ivuxolimab in advanced cancers. Across the study: It was ivuxolimab, an agonistic anti-OX40 (CD134) antibody, that patients were treated with. Partial responses were recorded for three patients, including one with hepatocellular carcinoma and two with cutaneous melanoma. Study outcomes and limitations: Mean expanded clone counts were higher in CD8+ than CD4+ T cells. Expanded peripheral T cell antigen specificity was not determined.

This CDR3 is built from 14 residues. J was trimmed by 5 bases and V by 4 bases; bases with no gene match: 4. The germline CDR1 and CDR2 sequences are MDHEN and SYDVKM. The J gene is TRBJ2-7, the V gene TRBV28, with 11 positions matching TRBD2. The sequenced sample was CD4+ or CD8+ T cells sorted from blood, obtained in a trial of the OX40 agonist ivuxolimab. The source of this sequence is an adult with an advanced solid tumor such as melanoma, head and neck, liver or kidney cancer. The CDR3 nucleotides are TGTGCCAGCAGTTCACTAGCGGGAGATCACGAGCAGTACTTC. It codes for CASSSLAGDHEQYF.